Presented here are 18 T cell receptor beta chains from one specimen sequenced in a study of blood T cell repertoires in COVID-19. Sequencing was performed with immunoSEQ multiplex PCR; in TCRdb, only in-frame clones are kept and a portion is missing. Here the sample spans about 380,000 clones, roughly 77% being singletons. The sample consisted of peripheral blood. The origin of the receptors is a human donor with acute or convalescent COVID-19. The donor label of this sample is uncertain.

The chain carries TRBV27 and TRBJ1-5; perhaps TRBD1 as D (5 bases). The CDR3 spans 14 residues. Germline V gene sequence: CDR1 MNHEY, CDR2 SMNVEV (reference sequence). Trimming pared 5 bases from V and 6 bases from J, leaving 14 bases between. This CDR3 is CASSSGGVGQPQHF. CDR3 DNA: TGTGCCAGCAGTAGCGGGGGTGTCGGTCAGCCCCAGCATTTT.

The gene calls are TRBV12-3 or TRBV12-4 and TRBJ2-1, with D hard to call. The ends were cut back, 4 bases at V and 7 bases at J, with 11 bases in the middle. This CDR3 has 13 amino acids. CDR3 loop: CASSSVASNEQFF. CDR3 in DNA: TGTGCCAGCAGTTCCGTCGCGAGTAATGAGCAGTTCTTC.

The chain is built from TRBV15 and TRBJ1-4; D not resolved. Trimming shortened V by 0 bases and J by 3 bases, and 5 bases separated the two germline ends. The V gene's germline CDR1 is LNHNV and CDR2 YYDKDF (reference sequence). CDR3 length equals 14 residues. CDR3: CATSRDQSNEKLFF. The CDR3, as DNA: TGTGCCACCAGCAGAGATCAGTCTAATGAAAAACTGTTTTTT.

This clone showed up many times. The chain recombines TRBV4-2 with TRBJ1-5; D perhaps matches TRBD1 (6 bases). In germline, CDR1 is LGHNA, CDR2 YNFKEQ. The CDR3 runs 13 residues. The V end lost 1 base, the J end lost 6 bases, and 7 bases lay between the germline ends. CDR3 in amino acids: CASSQARGQPQHF. In DNA form, the CDR3 reads TGTGCCAGCAGCCAAGCCAGGGGTCAGCCCCAGCATTTT.

The rearrangement links TRBV6-5 to TRBJ1-1, with D possibly being TRBD1 (6 bases). Germline lookup yields CDR1 MNHEY and CDR2 SVGAGI. CDR3 length: 15 amino acids. The V and J ends lost 6 bases and 0 bases respectively, with 14 bases between them. The CDR3 sequence: CASSTRGAMNTEAFF. The CDR3 nucleotides read TGTGCCAGCAGCACCAGGGGAGCAATGAACACTGAAGCTTTCTTT.

The V gene is TRBV5-4, the J gene TRBJ2-7, with TRBD2 matching over 8 bases. Losses at the gene ends were 3 bases for V and 0 bases for J; bases not matched to a gene: 11. This CDR3 is 17 amino acids long. CDR1 SGHNT and CDR2 YYREEE come from the germline V gene (reference sequence). In nucleotides, the CDR3 is TGTGCCAGCAGCTCCGGGGGAGCGGGGGTGAGCTCCTACGAGCAGTACTTC. It specifies CASSSGGAGVSSYEQYF.

V is TRBV21-1 and J is TRBJ1-5; TRBD1 is the table's D call, not checked against the DNA. TRBV21-1 is an annotated pseudogene. The CDR3 consists of 16 residues. In DNA form, the CDR3 reads TGTGCCAGCAATTACTCCTTGGGCTTAGGTTATCAGCCCCAGCATTTT. It yields the protein CASNYSLGLGYQPQHF.

V is TRBV7-9 and J is TRBJ2-2; possible D gene TRBD1, 6 bases. V lost 0 bases and J lost 0, with 11 bases in between. This CDR3 is built from 17 residues. Germline CDR1 is SEHNR and CDR2 is FQNEAQ (reference sequence). The CDR3 loop reads CASSLAGRGTNTGELFF. CDR3 sequence (DNA): TGTGCCAGCAGCTTAGCGGGCAGGGGCACGAACACCGGGGAGCTGTTTTTT.

CDR3 protein: CASSWERTRDSNQPQHF. The CDR3 region has the DNA TGTGCCAGCAGCTGGGAAAGGACCCGGGACAGTAATCAGCCCCAGCATTTT. This chain links TRBV7-8 with TRBJ1-5; TRBD1 matches 7 bases. The CDR3 runs to 17 residues. Germline V gives CDR1 SGHVS, CDR2 FQNEAQ. Unmatched junction bases numbered 13, after V lost 4 bases and J lost 4 bases.

The chain couples TRBV19 to TRBJ2-3; TRBD1 matches 7 bases. Germline CDR1 and CDR2: LNHDA and SQIVND (reference sequence). The ends lost 7 bases at V and 5 bases at J; junction bases unmatched: 6. The CDR3 runs to 13 residues. The CDR3: CASKKGAGDTQYF. The CDR3 bases are TGTGCCAGTAAAAAGGGGGCGGGAGATACGCAGTATTTT. The complete variable domain, with remaining parts taken from reference TRBV19 and TRBJ2-3, reads DGGITQSPKYLFRKEGQNVTLSCEQNLNHDAMYWYRQDPGQGLRLIYYSQIVNDFQKGDIAEGYSVSREKKESFPLTVTSAQKNPTAFYLCASKKGAGDTQYFGPGTRLTVL.

The J gene is TRBJ1-5, the V gene TRBV7-2; D ambiguous. CDR1 and CDR2 (germline): SGHTA, FQGNSA. The V gene lost 5 bases and the J gene lost 0 bases, with 8 bases spanning the gap. The length of the CDR3 is 14 residues. In DNA form, the CDR3 reads TGTGCCAGCAGCCCCGACATTAGCAATCAGCCCCAGCATTTT. Its protein is CASSPDISNQPQHF.

This chain uses TRBV5-4 with TRBJ2-1, with 7 bases lining up with TRBD2. The CDR3 runs to 16 residues. The J segment lost 10 bases and the V segment lost 6 bases, leaving 19 bases of the junction unmatched. Germline V gives CDR1 SGHNT, CDR2 YYREEE (reference sequence). The CDR3 DNA reads as TGTGCCAGCAACCCGGGCGGGGGAGGAATTAAGGTGGAGCAGTTCTTC. Translating it yields CASNPGGGGIKVEQFF.

The chain is built from TRBV2 and TRBJ2-5; 10 nucleotides match TRBD1. There are 16 residues in the CDR3. V shed 5 bases, J shed 3 bases, and the junction held 9 bases outside the gene matches. In germline, CDR1 is SNHLY, CDR2 FYNNEI. The CDR3 protein is CASSNMAGTGEETQYF. The CDR3 DNA reads TGTGCCAGCAGTAACATGGCCGGGACAGGGGAAGAGACCCAGTACTTC.

The rearrangement joins TRBV7-9 to TRBJ2-3; the match to TRBD2 covers 7 bases. Losses at the gene ends were 8 bases for V and 4 bases for J; bases not matched to a gene: 3. Germline V gene lookup returns CDR1 SEHNR and CDR2 FQNEAQ (reference sequence). CDR3 length: 12 amino acids. The CDR3 here is CASGLGSDTQYF. CDR3 in DNA: TGTGCCAGCGGACTAGGCTCAGATACGCAGTATTTT.

The genes are TRBV2 and TRBJ2-4; D gene unclear. There are 16 residues in the CDR3. The V gene's germline CDR1 is SNHLY and CDR2 FYNNEI. V dropped 1 base and J dropped 0 bases, with 10 bases sitting between them. This CDR3 reads CASSEGRTVAKNIQYF. The CDR3 bases are TGTGCCAGCAGTGAAGGCCGTACGGTAGCCAAAAACATTCAGTACTTC.

This clone showed up just a few times. J is TRBJ1-6 and V is TRBV28, with D perhaps matching TRBD1 (5 bases). CDR3 length: 15 amino acids. Germline V gene lookup returns CDR1 MDHEN and CDR2 SYDVKM. V lost 7 bases and J lost 4, with 14 bases in between. The CDR3 DNA sequence: TGTGCCAGCAAAATGGGGCGGTTATATAATTCACCCCTCCACTTT. Residues: CASKMGRLYNSPLHF.

J is TRBJ1-2 and V is TRBV12-3 or TRBV12-4; D not resolved. The CDR3 is 13 residues long. Between the trimmed V and J ends, which lost 4 bases and 2 bases, there was a span of 8 bases. In nucleotides, the CDR3 is TGTGCCAGCAGTTACAGACCCAACTATGGCTACACCTTC. Protein sequence: CASSYRPNYGYTF.

The chain has TRBV3-1 (or the pseudogene TRBV3-2) and TRBJ2-5, with 9 positions matching TRBD1. The CDR3 runs to 15 residues. The junction had 9 bases not matched to a gene; V was cut back by 6 bases and J by 4 bases. Germline V gene sequence: CDR1 LGHDT, CDR2 YNNKEL (reference sequence). CDR3 nucleotides: TGTGCCAGCAGGCACGGACAGGGGTTCTTAGAGACCCAGTACTTC. As protein: CASRHGQGFLETQYF.